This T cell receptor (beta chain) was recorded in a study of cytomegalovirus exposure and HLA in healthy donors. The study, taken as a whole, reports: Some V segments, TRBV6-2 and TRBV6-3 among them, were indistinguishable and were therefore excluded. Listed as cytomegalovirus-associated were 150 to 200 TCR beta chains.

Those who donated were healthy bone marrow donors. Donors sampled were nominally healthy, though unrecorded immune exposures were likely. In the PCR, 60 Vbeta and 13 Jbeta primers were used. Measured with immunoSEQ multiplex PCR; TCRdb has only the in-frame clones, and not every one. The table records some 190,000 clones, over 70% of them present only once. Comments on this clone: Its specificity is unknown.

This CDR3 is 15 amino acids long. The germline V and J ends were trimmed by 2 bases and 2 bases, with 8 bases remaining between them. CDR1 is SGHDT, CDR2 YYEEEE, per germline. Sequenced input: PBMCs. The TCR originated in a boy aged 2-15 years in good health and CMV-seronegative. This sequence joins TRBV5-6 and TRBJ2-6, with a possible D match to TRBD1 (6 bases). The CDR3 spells CASSLTGTGANVLTF. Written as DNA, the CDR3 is TGTGCCAGCAGCTTAACAGGGACTGGGGCCAACGTCCTGACTTTC.